One sample yielded the 25 T cell receptor beta chains listed below, sequenced in a study of blood T cell repertoires in COVID-19. The table came from immunoSEQ multiplex PCR; TCRdb's copy has only in-frame clones and leaves some out. The sample holds tens of thousands of clones, 88% seen once. The sequenced sample was peripheral blood. Source of these receptors: a man aged 50-60 years with active COVID-19.

The chain has TRBV9 and TRBJ2-1, with D tentatively TRBD2 (5 bases). The CDR3 has 12 residues. Germline-derived CDR1 and CDR2 are SGDLS and YYNGEE. Trimming shortened V by 0 bases and J by 9 bases, and 7 bases separated the two germline ends. The CDR3, as DNA: TGTGCCAGCAGCGTAGTGGGAGTTGAGCAGTTCTTC. Translated: CASSVVGVEQFF.

This clone was seen just once. The V and J genes are TRBV3-1 (or the pseudogene TRBV3-2) and TRBJ1-1; D gene unclear. Germline V lookup: CDR1 LGHDT, CDR2 YNNKEL (reference sequence). Trimming pared 4 bases from V and 2 bases from J, leaving 14 bases between. The CDR3 has 15 residues. The CDR3 coding sequence is TGTGCCAGCAGCCGGACCGAGGGCATCAACACTGAAGCTTTCTTT. This codes for CASSRTEGINTEAFF.

The gene calls are TRBV5-3 and TRBJ2-5; weak D call: TRBD1 (5 bases). TRBV5-3 is an ORF for which the function is uncertain. V was trimmed by 3 bases and J by 0 bases, leaving 9 bases between them. This CDR3 is 14 amino acids long. The CDR3 sequence: CARSSRQHQETQYF. The DNA of the CDR3 is TGTGCCAGAAGCTCCCGACAGCACCAAGAGACCCAGTACTTC.

V gene TRBV7-2 combines with J gene TRBJ1-1; D remains unclear. CDR1 and CDR2 from the germline V gene are SGHTA and FQGNSA. The CDR3 consists of 14 residues. V was shortened by 2 bases and J by 2 bases, with 9 bases between the two germline ends. The CDR3 sequence: CASSLSTSNTEAFF. CDR3 bases: TGTGCCAGCAGCTTAAGTACATCCAACACTGAAGCTTTCTTT.

V gene TRBV3-1 (or the pseudogene TRBV3-2) combines with J gene TRBJ1-1; maybe TRBD1 (5 bases). The CDR3 has 13 amino acids. Germline assignment: CDR1 LGHDT and CDR2 YNNKEL (reference sequence). Trimming shortened V by 3 bases and J by 5 bases, and 10 bases separated the two germline ends. The CDR3: CASSQGGRTEAFF. CDR3 DNA sequence: TGTGCCAGCAGCCAGGGGGGTAGGACTGAAGCTTTCTTT.

This chain connects TRBV7-2 to TRBJ2-3; D gene unclear. The germline V and J ends were trimmed by 0 bases and 5 bases, with 12 bases remaining between them. CDR1 and CDR2 (germline): SGHTA, FQGNSA. The CDR3 covers 15 residues. The CDR3 sequence is CASSLAGAYVDTQYF. In DNA form, the CDR3 reads TGTGCCAGCAGCTTAGCGGGCGCGTACGTAGATACGCAGTATTTT.

The chain recombines TRBV12-3 or TRBV12-4 with TRBJ1-2; no firm D call. This CDR3 is 12 amino acids long. V gave up 2 bases and J gave up 4 bases, with 5 bases separating them. The CDR3 reads CASSLMAYGYTF. The CDR3 DNA follows: TGTGCCAGCAGTTTAATGGCCTATGGCTACACCTTC.

The J gene is TRBJ1-6, the V gene TRBV6-1; D is uncertain. Per germline, CDR1 MNHNS and CDR2 SASEGT. Between the trimmed V and J ends, which lost 2 bases and 10 bases, there was a span of 12 bases. This CDR3 contains 14 residues. CDR3 coding DNA: TGTGCCAGCAGTGAATCTTGGGCAGAATCACCCCTCCACTTT. It encodes CASSESWAESPLHF.

The V gene is TRBV6-5, the J gene TRBJ2-5; D unclear. Between the trimmed V and J ends, which lost 0 bases and 3 bases, there was a span of 8 bases. The germline gives CDR1 MNHEY, CDR2 SVGAGI. CDR3 size: 14 residues. CDR3 sequence (DNA): TGTGCCAGCAGTTACTCTACCCGGGAAGAGACCCAGTACTTC. This sequence encodes CASSYSTREETQYF.

The chain is built from TRBV9 and TRBJ2-1; 12 nucleotides line up with TRBD2. The CDR3 is 18 residues long. Germline V lookup: CDR1 SGDLS, CDR2 YYNGEE. V dropped 0 bases and J dropped 0; count of bases not matched to a gene: 4. In DNA, the CDR3 is TGTGCCAGCAGCGTAGGACTAGCGGGAGACCCCTCCTACAATGAGCAGTTCTTC. Translated, it gives CASSVGLAGDPSYNEQFF. Full variable domain (missing parts from reference TRBV9 and TRBJ2-1): DSGVTQTPKHLITATGQRVTLRCSPRSGDLSVYWYQQSLDQGLQFLIQYYNGEERAKGNILERFSAQQFPDLHSELNLSSLELGDSALYFCASSVGLAGDPSYNEQFFGPGTRLTVL.

In DNA form, the CDR3 reads TGTGCCAGCAGCCCGACCGGGACAGTCTCCTACAATGAGCAGTTCTTC. Translated: CASSPTGTVSYNEQFF. The J gene is TRBJ2-1, the V gene TRBV7-3, with 7 bases matching TRBD1. In germline, CDR1 is SGHTA, CDR2 FQGTGA. Unmatched junction bases numbered 7, after V lost 5 bases and J lost 0 bases. The CDR3 consists of 16 residues.

V gene TRBV11-2 combines with J gene TRBJ1-2, with D possibly matching TRBD1 (5 bases). Per the germline V gene, CDR1 is SGHAT and CDR2 is FQNNGV. The CDR3 totals 13 residues. Trimming removed 5 bases at V and 7 bases at J, with 14 bases between. Written as DNA, the CDR3 is TGTGCCAGCAGCCCGGACATGCAGCGTGGCTACACCTTC. Amino acid sequence: CASSPDMQRGYTF.

A single count supports this clone. CDR3 sequence: CASNNRNTEAFF. CDR3 in DNA: TGCGCCAGTAATAATAGGAACACTGAAGCTTTCTTT. The chain combines TRBV10-2 with TRBJ1-1; unclear D gene. The CDR3 length is 12 residues. V lost 9 bases and J 1 base, leaving 9 bases between the germline ends. CDR1 and CDR2 (germline): WSHSY, SAAADI.

The chain has TRBV28 and TRBJ2-3; 8 positions agree with TRBD1. V gave up 3 bases and J gave up 3 bases; unmatched junction bases: 5. The CDR3 has 15 amino acids. CDR1 and CDR2 from the germline V gene are MDHEN and SYDVKM. For the CDR3, the DNA is TGTGCCAGCAGTTTCCAGGGGGCCACAACAGATACGCAGTATTTT. This translates into CASSFQGATTDTQYF.

J is TRBJ2-1 and V is TRBV25-1; D not certain. This CDR3 is built from 12 residues. The V and J ends lost 3 bases and 8 bases respectively, with 8 bases between them. CDR1 is MGHDK, CDR2 SYGVNS, per germline. The CDR3 nucleotides read TGTGCCAGCAGTGAGGAGTTGTATGAGCAGTTCTTC. Translation: CASSEELYEQFF. Supplemented by reference TRBV25-1 and TRBJ2-1, the full variable domain reads EADIYQTPRYLVIGTGKKITLECSQTMGHDKMYWYQQDPGMELHLIHYSYGVNSTEKGDLSSESTVSRIRTEHFPLTLESARPSHTSQYLCASSEELYEQFFGPGTRLTVL.

Here the CDR3 DNA reads TGTGCCAGCAGCGAGAGGACAGGGGGCGACGAGACCCAGTACTTC. It specifies CASSERTGGDETQYF. The V call is TRBV28, the J call TRBJ2-5, with 11 nucleotides matching TRBD1. CDR1 MDHEN and CDR2 SYDVKM come from the germline V gene. The CDR3 has 15 residues. The V segment lost 6 bases and the J segment 5 bases; nucleotides outside the gene matches: 8.

Only a few counts were recorded for this clone. This chain connects TRBV7-9 to TRBJ1-2, with a weak D call TRBD1 (6 bases). Germline CDR1 and CDR2: SEHNR and FQNEAQ (reference sequence). This CDR3 is built from 14 residues. V shed 6 bases and J shed 4 bases, with 15 bases lying between them. Here the CDR3 reads CASSRGTTFYGYTF. CDR3 bases: TGTGCCAGCAGTCGAGGGACAACTTTCTATGGCTACACCTTC.

As regards this clone: One end of the junction is discordant with germline, which a read error may explain. Other DNA sequences from this sample encode an identical CDR3 as well. This chain links TRBV19 with TRBJ1-2; tentative D call: TRBD1 (5 bases). The CDR3 has 16 amino acids. Germline V gives CDR1 LNHDA, CDR2 SQIVND (reference sequence). The CDR3 protein is CASSWGRDSIARGYTF. The CDR3 nucleotides are TGTGCCAGTAGTTGGGGACGGGACTCTATCGCCCGCGGCTACACTTTC.

V is TRBV4-1 and J is TRBJ2-7; 10 positions agree with TRBD2. Per germline, CDR1 MGHRA and CDR2 YSYEKL. The length of the CDR3 is 15 residues. Trimming took 1 base from V and 3 from J; bases not matched to a gene: 3. This CDR3 is CASSQGSSGGYEQYF. CDR3 DNA sequence: TGCGCCAGCAGCCAAGGGTCTAGCGGGGGCTACGAGCAGTACTTC.

This chain joins TRBV9 and TRBJ1-2; TRBD1 agrees at 8 bases. Unmatched junction bases numbered 8, after V lost 3 bases and J lost 7 bases. CDR3 length equals 14 residues. From germline, CDR1 is SGDLS and CDR2 YYNGEE. In DNA, the CDR3 is TGTGCCAGCAGCGAGCACAGGGGGGCCGGTGGCTACACCTTC. Translation: CASSEHRGAGGYTF.

The CDR3 DNA is TGCGCCAGCAGCCTATGGACTAGGAACACCGGGGAGCTGTTTTTT. Amino acid sequence: CASSLWTRNTGELFF. This chain connects TRBV4-3 to TRBJ2-2; 7 nucleotides agree with TRBD2. The CDR3 contains 15 residues. V gave up 4 bases and J gave up 1 base; unmatched junction bases: 3. The germline V gene has CDR1 LGHNA and CDR2 YSLEER.

The chain carries TRBV3-1 (or the pseudogene TRBV3-2) and TRBJ1-1, with D possibly being TRBD1 (5 bases). Germline CDR1 reads LGHDT; CDR2 reads YNNKEL (reference sequence). The CDR3 is made up of 15 amino acids. V lost 2 bases and J lost 5, with 15 bases in between. CDR3 protein: CASSQRDSGGTEAFF. The DNA of the CDR3 is TGTGCCAGCAGCCAACGGGACTCCGGCGGGACTGAAGCTTTCTTT.

This sequence joins TRBV19 and TRBJ1-3; D call uncertain. The CDR3 length is 15 residues. CDR1 is LNHDA and CDR2 is SQIVND in the germline V gene (reference sequence). V was pared by 3 bases and J by 0 bases, with 9 bases between. This CDR3 reads CASSILRNSGNTIYF. The CDR3 coding sequence is TGTGCCAGTAGTATTCTTCGTAACTCTGGAAACACCATATATTTT.

The chain has TRBV7-7 and TRBJ2-1; no definite D call. The CDR3 length is 16 residues. The germline V and J ends were trimmed by 4 bases and 0 bases, with 13 bases remaining between them. CDR1 is SSHAT and CDR2 is FNYEAQ in the germline V gene (reference sequence). CDR3 residues: CASSYGTNPSYNEQFF. The DNA of the CDR3 is TGTGCCAGCAGCTACGGTACCAACCCCTCCTACAATGAGCAGTTCTTC.

This chain connects TRBV30 to TRBJ2-5; 10 nucleotides match TRBD1. With V trimmed by 5 bases and J by 2 bases, 5 bases remained unmatched. The CDR3 has 14 residues. Germline CDR1 is GTSNPN and CDR2 is SVGIG (reference sequence). The CDR3 region is CAWGTGEGQETQYF. The CDR3 DNA sequence: TGTGCCTGGGGGACAGGGGAGGGGCAAGAGACCCAGTACTTC.